Listed here are 21 T cell receptor beta chains from one sample, sequenced in a study of blood T cell repertoires in COVID-19. Sequenced by immunoSEQ multiplex PCR; TCRdb stores in-frame clones only, minus some. The profile covers 60,000 or so clones, with more than 65% appearing a single time and around 25% taken by the ten largest. The source material was peripheral blood. The receptors here all came from a human donor in a cohort sampled during active COVID-19.

The chain recombines TRBV19 with TRBJ2-2, with D possibly TRBD1 on 5 matching bases. Trimming removed 8 bases from V and 0 bases from J, with 10 bases in between. There are 14 residues in the CDR3. From germline, CDR1 is LNHDA and CDR2 SQIVND (reference sequence). Here the CDR3 reads CASRAGTNTGELFF. Here the CDR3 DNA reads TGTGCCAGTCGAGCAGGGACGAACACCGGGGAGCTGTTTTTT.

The V and J genes are TRBV5-8 and TRBJ2-7; D perhaps matches TRBD2 (5 bases). CDR1 is SGHTS, CDR2 YDEGEE, per germline. The CDR3 runs 13 residues. V was cut by 2 bases and J by 2 bases, with 8 bases left in between. The CDR3 spells CASSLLVAYEQYF. DNA for the CDR3: TGTGCCAGCAGCTTACTAGTTGCCTACGAGCAGTACTTC.

The J gene is TRBJ2-3, the V gene TRBV29-1; D perhaps matches TRBD1 (6 bases). The V gene lost 5 bases and the J gene lost 0 bases, with 9 bases spanning the gap. Germline assignment: CDR1 SQVTM and CDR2 ANQGSEA. The CDR3 is made up of 13 amino acids. In nucleotides, the CDR3 is TGCAGCGTTACAGGGTCTAGCACAGATACGCAGTATTTT. Its translation is CSVTGSSTDTQYF.

J is TRBJ2-1 and V is TRBV6-2 or TRBV6-3, with 12 bases identical to TRBD1. This CDR3 spans 16 amino acids. V lost 2 bases, J lost 6 bases, and 5 bases stayed unmatched. Germline-derived CDR1 and CDR2 are MNHEY and SVGEGT. CDR3 loop: CASSYAGTGGLNEQFF. The CDR3, as DNA: TGTGCCAGCAGTTACGCCGGGACAGGGGGCCTCAATGAGCAGTTCTTC.

The gene calls are TRBV5-4 and TRBJ2-1; TRBD2 matches at 8 bases. Unmatched junction bases numbered 8, after V lost 2 bases and J lost 4 bases. The length of the CDR3 is 16 residues. Germline values: CDR1 SGHNT, CDR2 YYREEE (reference sequence). The CDR3 is CASSFPSGGQYNEQFF. The CDR3 nucleotides read TGTGCCAGCAGCTTCCCTTCGGGAGGGCAGTACAATGAGCAGTTCTTC. Full variable domain (outside the CDR3, taken from reference TRBV5-4 and TRBJ2-1): ETGVTQSPTHLIKTRGQQVTLRCSSQSGHNTVSWYQQALGQGPQFIFQYYREEENGRGNFPPRFSGLQFPNYSSELNVNALELDDSALYLCASSFPSGGQYNEQFFGPGTRLTVL.

This clone was recorded once. The chain recombines TRBV9 with TRBJ2-1; tentative D call: TRBD1 (5 bases). The germline V gene encodes CDR1 SGDLS and CDR2 YYNGEE. V was pared by 3 bases and J by 3 bases, with 10 bases between. CDR3 length: 14 residues. The CDR3 sequence: CASSDDSYYNEQFF. In DNA form, the CDR3 reads TGTGCCAGCAGCGACGACAGTTACTACAATGAGCAGTTCTTC.

CDR3 residues: CASSRGHGGETQYF. CDR3 DNA sequence: TGTGCCAGCAGCCGGGGACATGGGGGAGAGACCCAGTACTTC. The V and J genes are TRBV11-2 and TRBJ2-5; tentative D call: TRBD1 (6 bases). V shed 5 bases and J shed 4 bases, with 14 bases lying between them. The germline CDR1 and CDR2 sequences are SGHAT and FQNNGV. The CDR3 covers 14 residues.

A single count supports this clone. V is TRBV19 and J is TRBJ1-6; TRBD1 matches at 7 bases. Per germline, CDR1 LNHDA and CDR2 SQIVND (reference sequence). V shed 9 bases and J 6 bases; nucleotides not matched to a gene: 17. The CDR3 contains 17 residues. The CDR3 DNA reads TGTGCCAGCTCATACCCCTCCCGGGACAGCGGTAATTCACCCCTCCACTTT. Translated, it gives CASSYPSRDSGNSPLHF.

This clone appeared a few times. This sequence joins TRBV6-5 and TRBJ2-2, with 9 positions matching TRBD1. Germline CDR1 reads MNHEY; CDR2 reads SVGAGI. The CDR3 loop spans 16 amino acids. The junction had 3 bases not matched to a gene; V was cut back by 2 bases and J by 2 bases. The chain's CDR3 is CASSYRTGANTGELFF. The DNA of the CDR3 is TGTGCCAGCAGTTACCGGACAGGGGCCAACACCGGGGAGCTGTTTTTT.

In this sample, this clone turned up a few times. The chain couples TRBV7-2 to TRBJ1-4, with 8 positions matching TRBD1. This CDR3 has 16 amino acids. The germline CDR1 and CDR2 sequences are SGHTA and FQGNSA. V gave up 2 bases and J gave up 8 bases; unmatched junction bases: 10. The CDR3 here is CASSLKSDRVGEKLFF. CDR3 DNA: TGTGCCAGCAGCTTAAAGTCGGACAGGGTCGGGGAAAAACTGTTTTTT.

The CDR3 sequence: CATRSGEPGRNEQFF. CDR3 coding DNA: TGTGCCACCCGAAGCGGGGAGCCTGGGAGGAATGAGCAGTTCTTC. The chain uses TRBV15 and TRBJ2-1, with 7 bases that match TRBD2. CDR3 length: 15 residues. Trimming at V came to 8 bases and at J to 7 bases, leaving 14 bases not matched to a gene. Germline V gives CDR1 LNHNV, CDR2 YYDKDF (reference sequence).

CDR3 sequence: CASSQGLAGPTQETQYF. Here the CDR3 DNA reads TGTGCCAGCAGCCAAGGACTAGCGGGACCCACACAAGAGACCCAGTACTTC. V is TRBV5-8 and J is TRBJ2-5; 12 positions agree with TRBD2. Germline CDR1 SGHTS, CDR2 YDEGEE. CDR3 size: 17 residues. With 4 bases clipped from V and 2 bases from J, the junction kept 9 bases outside the gene matches.

The chain has TRBV29-1 and TRBJ1-5; TRBD1 aligns across 9 bases. The V segment lost 6 bases and the J segment 3 bases; nucleotides outside the gene matches: 3. The CDR3 loop spans 13 amino acids. The germline V gene encodes CDR1 SQVTM and CDR2 ANQGSEA. CDR3 protein: CSVGQGLNQPQHF. In nucleotides, the CDR3 is TGCAGCGTCGGACAGGGGCTCAATCAGCCCCAGCATTTT.

The V gene is TRBV19, the J gene TRBJ2-7, with TRBD1 as a possible D gene (6 bases). Germline loops: CDR1 LNHDA, CDR2 SQIVND (reference sequence). This CDR3 contains 14 residues. V dropped 6 bases and J dropped 2 bases, with 14 bases sitting between them. The CDR3 sequence is CASSPGDTAYEQYF. Here the CDR3 DNA reads TGTGCCAGTAGCCCAGGGGACACGGCCTACGAGCAGTACTTC.

The chain is built from TRBV2 and TRBJ1-4, with D perhaps TRBD1 (5 bases). CDR1 SNHLY and CDR2 FYNNEI come from the germline V gene. The CDR3 runs 14 residues. V lost 5 bases and J lost 8, with 15 bases in between. CDR3: CASSRQKRQEKLFF. CDR3 coding DNA: TGTGCCAGCAGTAGACAGAAGAGACAGGAAAAACTGTTTTTT.

This chain joins TRBV28 and TRBJ2-1; TRBD1 might be the D (6 bases). V was clipped by 3 bases and J by 7 bases, with 13 bases between them. CDR1 is MDHEN, CDR2 SYDVKM, per germline. The CDR3 extends over 14 amino acids. The CDR3 protein is CASSFHRVTNEQFF. The CDR3 DNA follows: TGTGCCAGCAGTTTTCACAGGGTGACAAATGAGCAGTTCTTC. Using reference TRBV28 and TRBJ2-1 for the parts outside the CDR3, the full variable domain is DVKVTQSSRYLVKRTGEKVFLECVQDMDHENMFWYRQDPGLGLRLIYFSYDVKMKEKGDIPEGYSVSREKKERFSLILESASTNQTSMYLCASSFHRVTNEQFFGPGTRLTVL.

The chain links TRBV5-1 to TRBJ2-2; 9 bases line up with TRBD2. With 4 bases clipped from V and 6 bases from J, the junction kept 10 bases outside the gene matches. CDR3 length: 16 residues. Germline assignment: CDR1 SGHRS and CDR2 YFSETQ. The CDR3 reads CASSPGLARYPGELFF. CDR3 nucleotide sequence: TGCGCCAGCAGCCCAGGACTAGCGAGGTATCCCGGGGAGCTGTTTTTT.

The sample holds a few counts of this clone. V usage is TRBV4-1 and J usage is TRBJ2-3; TRBD1 matches 9 bases. Trimming cost V 6 bases and J 3 bases; bases outside gene matches: 7. The CDR3 consists of 15 residues. CDR1 is MGHRA and CDR2 is YSYEKL in the germline V gene. CDR3 residues: CASSRTGVGTDTQYF. The CDR3 coding sequence is TGCGCCAGCAGTCGGACAGGGGTGGGGACAGATACGCAGTATTTT.

V usage is TRBV28 and J usage is TRBJ2-3, with no clear D. Per germline, CDR1 MDHEN and CDR2 SYDVKM. V was trimmed by 3 bases and J by 3 bases, leaving 4 bases between them. The CDR3 runs 12 residues. This CDR3 is CASSFLTDTQYF. The CDR3 nucleotides are TGTGCCAGCAGTTTCCTGACAGATACGCAGTATTTT.

As regards this clone: This specimen includes other DNA sequences encoding the same CDR3. The chain employs TRBV19 and TRBJ1-1; 8 nucleotides agree with TRBD1. J lost 4 bases, V lost 6 bases, and 4 bases had no gene match. CDR3 size: 13 residues. CDR1 and CDR2 from the germline V gene are LNHDA and SQIVND (reference sequence). The CDR3 spells CASSPDRGTEAFF. CDR3 nucleotides: TGTGCCAGTAGCCCCGACAGGGGCACTGAAGCTTTCTTT.

V usage is TRBV18 and J usage is TRBJ1-1; D is ambiguous. The CDR3 totals 14 residues. Germline values: CDR1 KGHSH, CDR2 LQKENI. V lost 7 bases to trimming and J lost 0 bases, with 12 bases between them. CDR3 sequence: CASFYSGMNTEAFF. In DNA form, the CDR3 reads TGTGCCAGCTTTTATAGCGGGATGAACACTGAAGCTTTCTTT.